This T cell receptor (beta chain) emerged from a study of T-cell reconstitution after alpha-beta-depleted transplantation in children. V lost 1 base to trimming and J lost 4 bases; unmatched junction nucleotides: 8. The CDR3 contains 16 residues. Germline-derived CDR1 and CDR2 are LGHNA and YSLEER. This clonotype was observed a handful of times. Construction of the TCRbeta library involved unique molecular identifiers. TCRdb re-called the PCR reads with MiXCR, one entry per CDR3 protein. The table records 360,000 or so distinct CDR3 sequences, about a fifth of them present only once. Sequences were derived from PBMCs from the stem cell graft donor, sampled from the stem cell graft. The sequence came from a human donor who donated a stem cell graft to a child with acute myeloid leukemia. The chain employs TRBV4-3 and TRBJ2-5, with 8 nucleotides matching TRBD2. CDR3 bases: TGCGCCAGCAGCCAAGTATCATCGGGAGGGCCAGAGACCCAGTACTTC. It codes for CASSQVSSGGPETQYF.